The 2 T cell receptor beta chains below were found in one sample sequenced in a study of blood T cells in healthy people across ages. With a J-beta primer mix and a sample-barcoded 5' primer, a second PCR ran 7 to 11 cycles. Using its own MiXCR run on the 5' RACE reads, TCRdb lists one record per CDR3 protein. The sample lists hundreds of thousands of distinct CDR3 sequences; nearly 60% were seen once. Sequencing was performed on blood. All receptors derive from a man younger than 40 in good health.

The J gene is TRBJ2-3, the V gene TRBV12-3 or TRBV12-4; D may be TRBD1 (5 bases). The CDR3 consists of 15 residues. V was trimmed by 6 bases and J by 1 base, leaving 14 bases between them. The CDR3 bases are TGTGCCAGCAGCACCGCAGGGTCCCGCACAGATACGCAGTATTTT. This gives the protein CASSTAGSRTDTQYF.

V and J are TRBV9 and TRBJ2-1; 7 bases are shared with TRBD2. Germline trimming cut 3 bases from V and 0 bases from J; bases unmatched to any gene: 3. The CDR3 totals 15 residues. Germline V gives CDR1 SGDLS, CDR2 YYNGEE. CDR3 DNA: TGTGCCAGCAGCGCAAGCGGGGTCTCCTACAATGAGCAGTTCTTC. Its protein is CASSASGVSYNEQFF. Looking up the rest from reference TRBV9 and TRBJ2-1 gives the full variable domain: DSGVTQTPKHLITATGQRVTLRCSPRSGDLSVYWYQQSLDQGLQFLIQYYNGEERAKGNILERFSAQQFPDLHSELNLSSLELGDSALYFCASSASGVSYNEQFFGPGTRLTVL.